This TCR beta chain was retrieved from a study of T cell responses to AZD1222 COVID-19 vaccine. Pooled in the analysis were second doses at about 4 or about 12 weeks. The table came from immunoSEQ multiplex PCR; TCRdb's copy has only in-frame clones and leaves some out. The data hold approximately 110,000 clones, with approximately 85% observed a single time. The CDR3 has 16 amino acids. CDR1 SNHLY and CDR2 FYNNEI come from the germline V gene. Trimming removed 3 bases from V and 10 bases from J, with 22 bases in between. The sequences come from peripheral blood, collected 28 days after the second AZD1222 dose. J is TRBJ1-5 and V is TRBV2, with unresolved D. The receptor's source is an adult who received the AZD1222 COVID-19 vaccine. CDR3 sequence (DNA): TGTGCCAGCAGTGAGTCGAAAGGAGCCGCGGGTTCTCCCCAGCATTTT. Encoded protein: CASSESKGAAGSPQHF.